This paragraph covers one T cell receptor (beta chain) sequence. This sample was taken from a study of blood T cell repertoires in COVID-19. The repertoire was sequenced with immunoSEQ multiplex PCR; TCRdb's copy has only in-frame clones and lacks some. This table holds a few hundred thousand clones, around 90% found once. CDR1 is MNHEY, CDR2 SMNVEV, per germline (reference sequence). With 2 bases removed from V and 6 bases from J, the gap between germline ends came to 11 bases. The length of the CDR3 is 14 residues. Source material: PBMCs or T cells enriched from blood (not recorded which). The genes are TRBV27 and TRBJ2-1; possibly TRBD1 for D (5 bases). The receptor's source is a woman between 25 and 40 years old who had recovered from COVID-19. The CDR3 nucleotides are TGTGCCAGCAGTTTAAGGCAGGGTGGCAATGAGCAGTTCTTC. Protein sequence: CASSLRQGGNEQFF.